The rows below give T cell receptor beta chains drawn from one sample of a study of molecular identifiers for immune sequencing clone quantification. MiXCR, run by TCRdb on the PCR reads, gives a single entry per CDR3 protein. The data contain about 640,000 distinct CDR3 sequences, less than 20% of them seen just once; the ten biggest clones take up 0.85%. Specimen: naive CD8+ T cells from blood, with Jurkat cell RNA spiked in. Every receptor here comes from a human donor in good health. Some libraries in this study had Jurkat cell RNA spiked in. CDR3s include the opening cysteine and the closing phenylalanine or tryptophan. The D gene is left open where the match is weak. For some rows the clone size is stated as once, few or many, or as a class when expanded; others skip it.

CDR3nt: TGTGCCAGCAGAGTGGCCCTCACAGATACGCAGTATTTT
CDR3aa: CASRVALTDTQYF
abundance: many
v_gene: TRBV2
j_gene: TRBJ2-3
d_gene: NA

CDR3nt: TGTGCCAGCAGCTTGGACGGGGAGAGCTCTGGAAACACCATATATTTT
CDR3aa: CASSLDGESSGNTIYF
abundance: NA
v_gene: TRBV5-5
j_gene: TRBJ1-3
d_gene: NA

CDR3nt: TGTGCCTGGAGTGGGGTAGGGGGCTACGAGCAGTACTTC
CDR3aa: CAWSGVGGYEQYF
abundance: many
v_gene: TRBV30
j_gene: TRBJ2-7
d_gene: NA

CDR3nt: TGTGCCAGCAGTGGTTACACCGGGGAGCTGGTTTTT
CDR3aa: CASSGYTGELVF
abundance: NA
v_gene: TRBV12-3/TRBV12-4
j_gene: TRBJ2-2
d_gene: NA

CDR3nt: TGTGCCAGCAGACTACTAGCGGGGGGCACAGATACGCAGTATTTT
CDR3aa: CASRLLAGGTDTQYF
abundance: many
v_gene: TRBV28
j_gene: TRBJ2-3
d_gene: TRBD2

CDR3nt: TGCAGTGCTAGAGATCAGGGGATCAACGAAAAACTGTTTTTT
CDR3aa: CSARDQGINEKLFF
abundance: many
v_gene: TRBV20-1
j_gene: TRBJ1-4
d_gene: NA

CDR3nt: TGTGCCAGCAGTCTCGTGGCTTCTGGGGGCCCTATCACCGGGGAGCTGTTTTTT
CDR3aa: CASSLVASGGPITGELFF
abundance: many
v_gene: TRBV6-2/TRBV6-3
j_gene: TRBJ2-2
d_gene: NA

CDR3nt: TGTGCCAGCAGTTCATCTTGGGGGGAGAAGACCCAGTACTTC
CDR3aa: CASSSSWGEKTQYF
abundance: many
v_gene: TRBV6-2/TRBV6-3
j_gene: TRBJ2-5
d_gene: NA

CDR3nt: TGCAGCGTTGATCCGTTATTGGGGTGGGCAGATACGCAGTATTTT
CDR3aa: CSVDPLLGWADTQYF
abundance: few
v_gene: TRBV29-1
j_gene: TRBJ2-3
d_gene: NA

CDR3nt: TGTGCCAGCAGCCCATTGGGGGGCGGGGGCTACAATGAGCAGTTCTTC
CDR3aa: CASSPLGGGGYNEQFF
abundance: many
v_gene: TRBV7-2
j_gene: TRBJ2-1
d_gene: NA

CDR3nt: TGCGCCAGCAGCCAAGATTCAACTAGCGCCGGGGTGTCCCAGTACTTC
CDR3aa: CASSQDSTSAGVSQYF
abundance: many
v_gene: TRBV4-3
j_gene: TRBJ2-5
d_gene: TRBD2

CDR3nt: TGCGCCAGCAGCTTGCAGGAGGGGCTAGCAGATACGCAGTATTTT
CDR3aa: CASSLQEGLADTQYF
abundance: many
v_gene: TRBV5-1
j_gene: TRBJ2-3
d_gene: NA

CDR3nt: TGTGCCACCAGTGATCCAAGCCCTAACGACAGGTTCGACTCTGGGGCCAACGTCCTGACTTTC
CDR3aa: CATSDPSPNDRFDSGANVLTF
abundance: NA
v_gene: TRBV24-1
j_gene: TRBJ2-6
d_gene: NA

CDR3nt: TGTGCCAGCAGTTTATTGGAAGGGTACAGGTTCATGAACACTGAAGCTTTCTTT
CDR3aa: CASSLLEGYRFMNTEAFF
abundance: NA
v_gene: TRBV28
j_gene: TRBJ1-1
d_gene: NA

CDR3nt: TGTGCCATCAGTGGGGTAGGCGAGCAGTTCTTC
CDR3aa: CAISGVGEQFF
abundance: NA
v_gene: TRBV10-3
j_gene: TRBJ2-1
d_gene: NA

CDR3nt: TGTGCCAGTAGTACGTTTGGGGGACAGGGTTACGAGCAGTACTTC
CDR3aa: CASSTFGGQGYEQYF
abundance: NA
v_gene: TRBV19
j_gene: TRBJ2-7
d_gene: TRBD1

CDR3nt: TGTGCCAGCAGTGAAAGGGAATCTAATTCACCCCTCCACTTT
CDR3aa: CASSERESNSPLHF
abundance: many
v_gene: TRBV25-1
j_gene: TRBJ1-6
d_gene: NA

CDR3nt: TGTGCCAGCAGTTACACTTACAGCGGGACTGAAGCTTTCTTT
CDR3aa: CASSYTYSGTEAFF
abundance: many
v_gene: TRBV6-2/TRBV6-3
j_gene: TRBJ1-1
d_gene: NA

CDR3nt: TGTGCCACCAGCAGAGGCGGGGGGTGGGGGGAGACCCGGTACTTC
CDR3aa: CATSRGGGWGETRYF
abundance: once
v_gene: TRBV15
j_gene: TRBJ2-5
d_gene: TRBD2

CDR3nt: TGTGCCAGTAGAAGAGGGGCGACCGGGGAGCTGTTTTTT
CDR3aa: CASRRGATGELFF
abundance: few
v_gene: TRBV19
j_gene: TRBJ2-2
d_gene: NA

CDR3nt: TGTGCCAGCAGCTGGGGACAGGGCCAGCCCCAGCATTTT
CDR3aa: CASSWGQGQPQHF
abundance: many
v_gene: TRBV28
j_gene: TRBJ1-5
d_gene: TRBD1

CDR3nt: TGTGCCAGCAGTTTACTGGGCCCTCCCGACCAAGAGACCCAGTACTTC
CDR3aa: CASSLLGPPDQETQYF
abundance: many
v_gene: TRBV27
j_gene: TRBJ2-5
d_gene: NA

CDR3nt: TGCGCCAGCAGCCGATCAACAGGGATGGGCACTGAAGCTTTCTTT
CDR3aa: CASSRSTGMGTEAFF
abundance: few
v_gene: TRBV4-3
j_gene: TRBJ1-1
d_gene: NA

CDR3nt: TGTGCCAGCAGCCCCCGACAATGGAGCAATCAGCCCCAGCATTTT
CDR3aa: CASSPRQWSNQPQHF
abundance: many
v_gene: TRBV28
j_gene: TRBJ1-5
d_gene: NA

CDR3nt: TGTGCCAGCGGGACAGGGGGCGCCCATGGCTACACCTTC
CDR3aa: CASGTGGAHGYTF
abundance: many
v_gene: TRBV3-1
j_gene: TRBJ1-2
d_gene: TRBD1

CDR3nt: TGCAGTGCTAGAGAGGGGGGAATAGCGGAGACCCAGTACTTC
CDR3aa: CSAREGGIAETQYF
abundance: NA
v_gene: TRBV20-1
j_gene: TRBJ2-5
d_gene: NA

CDR3nt: TGTGCCAGCCTAGCGAACACCGGGGAGCTGTTTTTT
CDR3aa: CASLANTGELFF
abundance: few
v_gene: TRBV5-4
j_gene: TRBJ2-2
d_gene: NA

CDR3nt: TGTGCCAGCAGTTACTTGGGGGCCAACGAGCAGTACTTC
CDR3aa: CASSYLGANEQYF
abundance: few
v_gene: TRBV6-2/TRBV6-3
j_gene: TRBJ2-7
d_gene: NA

CDR3nt: TGTGCCAGCAGTGCGAAGACTAGCTACGAGCAGTACTTC
CDR3aa: CASSAKTSYEQYF
abundance: many
v_gene: TRBV28
j_gene: TRBJ2-7
d_gene: NA

CDR3nt: TGCAGCGTTGAAGCCGTGCGAGGGCCGAACTCCTACGAGCAGTACTTC
CDR3aa: CSVEAVRGPNSYEQYF
abundance: many
v_gene: TRBV29-1
j_gene: TRBJ2-7
d_gene: NA

CDR3nt: TGTGCCAGCAGCCCGTGGTTAGCACCTAATGAAAAACTGTTTTTT
CDR3aa: CASSPWLAPNEKLFF
abundance: few
v_gene: TRBV3-1
j_gene: TRBJ1-4
d_gene: NA

CDR3nt: TGTGCCAGCAGCCCGGGACAGGGGGCGAATGGCTACACCTTC
CDR3aa: CASSPGQGANGYTF
abundance: NA
v_gene: TRBV7-9
j_gene: TRBJ1-2
d_gene: TRBD1

CDR3nt: TGTGCCAGCACACAGGGAGCGAGAGACACAGATACGCAGTATTTT
CDR3aa: CASTQGARDTDTQYF
abundance: NA
v_gene: TRBV11-2
j_gene: TRBJ2-3
d_gene: NA

CDR3nt: TGTGCCAGCAGCGCAGGCGGTTCAGGTGTCTATGGCTACACCTTC
CDR3aa: CASSAGGSGVYGYTF
abundance: many
v_gene: TRBV7-9
j_gene: TRBJ1-2
d_gene: NA

CDR3nt: TGCGCCAGCAGATACCCGGGTGCCGGGGAGCTGTTTTTT
CDR3aa: CASRYPGAGELFF
abundance: many
v_gene: TRBV5-1
j_gene: TRBJ2-2
d_gene: NA

CDR3nt: TGTGCCAGCAGCCTTACCGGGGTTGGGAGGATCCAAGAGACCCAGTACTTC
CDR3aa: CASSLTGVGRIQETQYF
abundance: NA
v_gene: TRBV12-3/TRBV12-4
j_gene: TRBJ2-5
d_gene: NA

CDR3nt: TGTGCCAGCAGTATACTCGTCCCGGGACTCTCGAACACCGGGGAGCTGTTTTTT
CDR3aa: CASSILVPGLSNTGELFF
abundance: many
v_gene: TRBV6-2/TRBV6-3
j_gene: TRBJ2-2
d_gene: NA

CDR3nt: TGTGCCAGCTCAACATCCGGGACAGGGAACACTGAAGCTTTCTTT
CDR3aa: CASSTSGTGNTEAFF
abundance: many
v_gene: TRBV6-2/TRBV6-3
j_gene: TRBJ1-1
d_gene: TRBD1

CDR3nt: TGTGCCAGCAGTCCGAAGGGAGATACGCAGTATTTT
CDR3aa: CASSPKGDTQYF
abundance: many
v_gene: TRBV6-2/TRBV6-3
j_gene: TRBJ2-3
d_gene: NA